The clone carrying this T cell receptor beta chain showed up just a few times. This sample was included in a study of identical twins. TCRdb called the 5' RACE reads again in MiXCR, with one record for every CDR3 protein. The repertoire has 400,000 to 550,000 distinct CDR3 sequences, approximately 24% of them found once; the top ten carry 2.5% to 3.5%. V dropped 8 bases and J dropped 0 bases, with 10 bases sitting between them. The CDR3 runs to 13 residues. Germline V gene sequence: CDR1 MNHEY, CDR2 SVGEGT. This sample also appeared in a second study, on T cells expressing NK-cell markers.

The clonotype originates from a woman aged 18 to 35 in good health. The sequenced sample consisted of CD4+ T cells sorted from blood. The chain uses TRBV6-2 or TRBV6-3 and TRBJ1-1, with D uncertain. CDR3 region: CASGSSVNTEAFF. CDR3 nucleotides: TGTGCCAGCGGCTCCTCGGTGAACACTGAAGCTTTCTTT.